In its sample, the clone carrying this T cell receptor (beta chain) was seen a few times. The antigen is unknown. 5'RACE, which relied on constant-segment primers, yielded TCR alpha and TCR beta cDNA libraries carrying sample barcodes and UMIs. TCRdb ran MiXCR on the 5' RACE reads and lists one entry per CDR3 protein. In the table there are 300,000 to 350,000 distinct CDR3 sequences, 13% to 15% of which are singletons. The data were taken from a study of T-cell memory formation after mild COVID-19. Germline V lookup: CDR1 MNHEY, CDR2 SVGAGI. This CDR3 is 15 amino acids long. With 0 bases clipped from V and 6 bases from J, the junction kept 6 bases outside the gene matches. Findings and caveats of the study: Some SARS-CoV-2-responding clones were already detected in memory before infection. CD8+ contracting clones occupied EMRA, while CD4+ ones occupied mainly CM and EM.

The sequenced sample consisted of PBMCs or a T cell subset sorted from them (not recorded which). The receptor's source is a man younger than 35 who had mild COVID-19 (a few samples of this study predate the infection). Cell type and time point are not known. The V and J genes are TRBV6-5 and TRBJ2-3; 7 nucleotides line up with TRBD2. The CDR3 nucleotides read TGTGCCAGCAGTTACTCGTGGGGGGGAAGGGATACGCAGTATTTT. Its translation: CASSYSWGGRDTQYF.